The 24 T cell receptor beta chains below come from one sample, sequenced in a study of vaccination and CD4 T cells after COVID-19 (dated by TCRdb to 2021 to 2024). The treatment or condition tag for this specimen amounts to: approximately nine-day PBMC culture with coronavirus spike peptide pools or control peptides (ViraFEST assay). These receptors' targets are unknown. Library generation was performed with PCR. Sequencing instrument: Illumina iSeq 100. At the Johns Hopkins FTIC core, DNA from the cultured CD4+ T cells underwent TCR sequencing with the Oncomine TCR Beta short-read assay. TCRdb took the public reads, trimmed them with fastp at Q25, ran MiXCR for clone calling and kept in-frame beta chains. Duplicate CDR3 protein sequences are folded into a single record with the most common DNA and genes. The sample yields around 20,000 distinct CDR3 sequences; 60% were counted once. Together, the top ten hold 10% to 15% of the sample.

The sequences come from CD4+ T cells from blood, cultured in vitro, collected after SARS-CoV-2 vaccination. These receptors came from a human donor who received a COVID-19 vaccine.

The chain links TRBV6-1 to TRBJ1-2, with no clear D. The V gene's germline CDR1 is MNHNS and CDR2 SASEGT. V lost 5 bases, J lost 4 bases, and 5 bases lay in between. The CDR3 extends over 11 amino acids. CDR3 protein: CASSRTYGYTF. For the CDR3, the DNA is TGTGCCAGCAGTAGGACCTATGGCTACACCTTC.

This chain joins TRBV12-3 or TRBV12-4 and TRBJ2-2, with 10 bases fitting TRBD1. CDR3 length: 15 residues. Trimming removed 5 bases from V and 7 bases from J; junction bases left unmatched: 7. Here the CDR3 reads CASSLRQGAIGELFF. The CDR3 nucleotides are TGTGCCAGCAGTCTTAGACAGGGGGCTATCGGGGAGCTGTTTTTT.

This chain uses TRBV7-2 with TRBJ2-5; 12 bases map to TRBD2. This CDR3 has 16 residues. Looked up from germline, CDR1 is SGHTA and CDR2 is FQGNSA. J gave up 4 bases and V 7 bases, and 10 bases lay outside the gene matches. CDR3 bases: TGTGCCAGCAACCGAGGACTAGCGGGACTCGGAGAGACCCAGTACTTC. Amino acids: CASNRGLAGLGETQYF.

V is TRBV25-1 and J is TRBJ1-2, with D uncertain. Germline V gene lookup returns CDR1 MGHDK and CDR2 SYGVNS. The CDR3 covers 13 residues. Between the trimmed V and J ends, which lost 4 bases and 4 bases, there was a span of 10 bases. The CDR3 reads CASSGNDVYGYTF. CDR3 nucleotide sequence: TGTGCCAGCAGTGGGAATGACGTCTATGGCTACACCTTC.

The sample holds a few counts of this clonotype. V usage is TRBV4-2 and J usage is TRBJ1-3; D is undetermined. The CDR3 covers 16 residues. V was cut by 0 bases and J by 0 bases, with 9 bases left in between. Looked up from germline, CDR1 is LGHNA and CDR2 is YNFKEQ. The CDR3 spells CASSQDNGFSGNTIYF. CDR3 nucleotides: TGTGCCAGCAGCCAAGATAACGGATTCTCTGGAAACACCATATATTTT.

This clonotype was observed a few times. The rearrangement links TRBV12-3 or TRBV12-4 to TRBJ1-2, with a tentative D call TRBD1 (6 bases). V shed 6 bases and J shed 2 bases, with 13 bases lying between them. The CDR3 has 14 residues. Here the CDR3 DNA reads TGTGCCAGCAGCTCCCAAGGACAGAACTATGGCTACACCTTC. It specifies CASSSQGQNYGYTF.

In this sample, this clonotype turned up once. The chain employs TRBV18 and TRBJ2-7; D not certain. V was cut by 6 bases and J by 3 bases, with 12 bases left in between. Looked up from germline, CDR1 is KGHSH and CDR2 is LQKENI. The CDR3 extends over 13 amino acids. The CDR3 nucleotides are TGTGCCAGCTCGGCCGAGAGAGGCTACGAGCAGTACTTC. Its translation is CASSAERGYEQYF.

Details on this clonotype: A junction boundary mismatches the germline segment, possibly from a read error. The chain couples TRBV2 to TRBJ2-2, with D perhaps matching TRBD1 (6 bases). The CDR3 is 14 amino acids. Germline-derived CDR1 and CDR2 are SNHLY and FYNNEI. The CDR3 here is CATSDSDSTGELFF. In DNA, the CDR3 is TGTGCCACCAGTGACTCGGACAGCACCGGGGAGCTGTTTTTT.

As DNA, the CDR3 is TGCAGTGCTAAAAAGACAGGTCAAGAGACCCAGTACTTC. Translation gives CSAKKTGQETQYF. The V call is TRBV20-1, the J call TRBJ2-5, with D perhaps matching TRBD1 (6 bases). The CDR3 consists of 13 residues. The germline V and J ends were trimmed by 4 bases and 2 bases, with 11 bases remaining between them. The germline CDR1 and CDR2 sequences are DFQATT and SNEGSKA (reference sequence).

This chain connects TRBV20-1 to TRBJ2-5; TRBD2 aligns across 10 bases. V shed 0 bases and J 5 bases; nucleotides not matched to a gene: 9. This CDR3 has 16 residues. Germline loops: CDR1 DFQATT, CDR2 SNEGSKA (reference sequence). The CDR3 here is CSARDWKRGGSETQYF. The CDR3 DNA follows: TGCAGTGCTAGAGATTGGAAGCGGGGGGGCTCTGAGACCCAGTACTTC.

This clonotype occurred a few times. This chain uses TRBV20-1 with TRBJ2-3, with TRBD1 matching over 10 bases. The CDR3 covers 17 residues. V was pared by 0 bases and J by 2 bases, with 8 bases of the junction left unmatched. The germline CDR1 and CDR2 sequences are DFQATT and SNEGSKA (reference sequence). The CDR3 here is CSARDPMTGGFTDTQYF. The DNA for the CDR3 is TGCAGTGCTAGAGACCCTATGACAGGGGGCTTCACAGATACGCAGTATTTT.

Comments on this clonotype: The limits of the CDR3 on the DNA are not certain, so only TCRdb's listed CDR3 is given. The V and J genes are TRBV21-1 and TRBJ1-2; the table gives TRBD1 as D, unverified against the DNA. TRBV21-1 is classified as a pseudogene. Inclusive of both ends, the CDR3 amounts to 24 amino acids. The CDR3 sequence: CASTNQTSMYLCATRSTGAYGYTF.

This chain connects TRBV29-1 to TRBJ1-2; possibly TRBD1 for D (6 bases). V gave up 4 bases and J gave up 8 bases, with 14 bases separating them. Germline V gene data show CDR1 as SQVTM and CDR2 as ANQGSEA. This CDR3 has 12 amino acids. The CDR3 nucleotides are TGCAGCGTTGGGGACGTTGGGGGCGGCTACACCTTC. It is translated as CSVGDVGGGYTF.

This sequence joins TRBV2 and TRBJ2-1; no reliable D call. From germline, CDR1 is SNHLY and CDR2 FYNNEI. The CDR3 has 13 residues. V dropped 4 bases and J dropped 4 bases, with 8 bases sitting between them. Here the CDR3 reads CASSGLFYNEQFF. Here the CDR3 DNA reads TGTGCCAGCAGTGGACTTTTTTACAATGAGCAGTTCTTC.

The genes are TRBV19 and TRBJ1-5, with a possible D match to TRBD1 (5 bases). The CDR3 runs to 16 residues. The V end lost 5 bases, the J end lost 2 bases, and 16 bases lay between the germline ends. Germline CDR1 is LNHDA and CDR2 is SQIVND (reference sequence). CDR3 region: CASSPSLRGGNQPQHF. DNA of the CDR3: TGTGCCAGTAGTCCGTCATTAAGGGGCGGCAATCAGCCCCAGCATTTT.

The chain uses TRBV5-1 and TRBJ2-7, with a weak D call TRBD1 (6 bases). The germline CDR1 and CDR2 sequences are SGHRS and YFSETQ. The CDR3 is made up of 14 amino acids. Trimming took 4 bases from V and 7 from J, leaving 18 bases between them. The CDR3 nucleotides read TGCGCCAGCAGCCCGGTCCAGGGGTTGGGAGAGCAGTACTTC. Its translation is CASSPVQGLGEQYF. Using reference TRBV5-1 and TRBJ2-7 for the parts outside the CDR3, the full variable domain is KAGVTQTPRYLIKTRGQQVTLSCSPISGHRSVSWYQQTPGQGLQFLFEYFSETQRNKGNFPGRFSGRQFSNSRSEMNVSTLELGDSALYLCASSPVQGLGEQYFGPGTRLTVT.

This chain connects TRBV30 to TRBJ1-2; D is uncertain. The CDR3 consists of 12 residues. Germline V gene lookup returns CDR1 GTSNPN and CDR2 SVGIG (reference sequence). The V and J ends lost 4 bases and 5 bases respectively, with 11 bases between them. The CDR3 coding sequence is TGTGCCTGGATTCGCGGGTTATATGGCTACACCTTC. Protein sequence: CAWIRGLYGYTF. Full variable domain (rest looked up from reference TRBV30 and TRBJ1-2): SQTIHQWPATLVQPVGSPLSLECTVEGTSNPNLYWYRQAAGRGLQLLFYSVGIGQISSEVPQNLSASRPQDRQFILSSKKLLLSDSGFYLCAWIRGLYGYTFGSGTRLTVV.

This clonotype occurred once. The chain joins TRBV12-3 or TRBV12-4 to TRBJ2-2; possible D gene TRBD2, 6 bases. The CDR3 extends over 15 amino acids. The V end was cut by 3 bases, the J end by 4 bases, with 12 bases between. The CDR3 region has the DNA TGTGCCAGCAGTTTTGCCGGGGGAAGCACCGGGGAGCTGTTTTTT. Translation: CASSFAGGSTGELFF.

The J gene is TRBJ2-3, the V gene TRBV11-2; the D gene is possibly TRBD2 (7 bases). The CDR3 length is 14 residues. V was cut by 2 bases and J by 6 bases, with 12 bases left in between. The germline gives CDR1 SGHAT, CDR2 FQNNGV. The CDR3 is CASSLWGGLDTQYF. The DNA of the CDR3 is TGTGCCAGCAGCTTATGGGGGGGCCTCGATACGCAGTATTTT.

This chain connects TRBV2 to TRBJ1-3; perhaps TRBD1 as D (6 bases). The V end lost 3 bases, the J end lost 4 bases, and 10 bases lay between the germline ends. The germline CDR1 and CDR2 sequences are SNHLY and FYNNEI. The CDR3 loop spans 14 amino acids. CDR3 DNA sequence: TGTGCCAGCAGTGATAGGGGGGGCGGAAACACCATATATTTT. Translating it yields CASSDRGGGNTIYF.

This chain uses TRBV20-1 with TRBJ2-5; TRBD2 agrees at 11 bases. Trimming at V came to 3 bases and at J to 7 bases, leaving 10 bases not matched to a gene. The CDR3 spans 15 residues. Germline-derived CDR1 and CDR2 are DFQATT and SNEGSKA (reference sequence). CDR3 residues: CSARVTSGEAGTQYF. The CDR3 region has the DNA TGCAGTGCTAGGGTGACTAGCGGGGAAGCGGGGACCCAGTACTTC.

V usage is TRBV6-1 and J usage is TRBJ1-1; D ambiguous. The V gene's germline CDR1 is MNHNS and CDR2 SASEGT. The V gene lost 2 bases and the J gene lost 3 bases, with 10 bases spanning the gap. The CDR3 covers 14 residues. This chain's CDR3 is CASSELGGDTEAFF. The CDR3 DNA is TGTGCCAGCAGTGAACTAGGCGGGGACACTGAAGCTTTCTTT.

The chain recombines TRBV20-1 with TRBJ2-3; D is uncertain. The CDR3 is made up of 15 amino acids. V shed 6 bases and J shed 2 bases, with 18 bases lying between them. The germline gives CDR1 DFQATT, CDR2 SNEGSKA (reference sequence). The CDR3 sequence is CSAPQPAVNTDTQYF. DNA of the CDR3: TGCAGTGCCCCTCAGCCCGCCGTGAACACAGATACGCAGTATTTT.

The chain employs TRBV12-3 or TRBV12-4 and TRBJ2-6; possible D gene TRBD2, 7 bases. The CDR3 consists of 17 residues. Deletions cut 7 bases from V and 1 base from J, with 17 bases between. CDR3 nucleotide sequence: TGTGCCAGCAACACGAGGGGGGGTAGATCTGGGGCCAACGTCCTGACTTTC. Encoded protein: CASNTRGGRSGANVLTF.